Shown below are 22 T cell receptor beta chains from a single sample sequenced in a study of lung T cells in sarcoidosis with Löfgren's syndrome (dated by TCRdb to about 2017). The listed sequencing device is Illumina MiSeq. TCRdb passed the public sequencing reads through fastp at Q25 and MiXCR, retaining productive beta sequences. CDR3 protein duplicates are merged, each entry listing the most common genes and DNA. For this sample the table gives 60,000 to 70,000 distinct CDR3 sequences, of which around 20% were detected only once. Of the sample, approximately 2.1% is held by the ten largest clones. The material sequenced was CD4+ T cells from PBMCs. These receptors originate from a human donor with sarcoidosis (Löfgren's syndrome or another form), or a control subject (not recorded which).

This clonotype was seen repeatedly, ten times or more. The chain combines TRBV28 with TRBJ2-4; no reliable D call. Germline values: CDR1 MDHEN, CDR2 SYDVKM. The CDR3 spans 11 residues. V was cut by 6 bases and J by 5 bases, with 5 bases left in between. The CDR3 DNA sequence: TGTGCCAGCAGCAACCAAAACATTCAGTACTTC. The encoded protein is CASSNQNIQYF.

The sample holds many counts of this clonotype. J is TRBJ1-1 and V is TRBV28; no clear D. The CDR3 totals 14 residues. Per the germline V gene, CDR1 is MDHEN and CDR2 is SYDVKM. Trimming removed 5 bases from V and 4 bases from J, with 14 bases in between. The CDR3, as DNA: TGTGCCAGCAGTCATCTCCCGGGAGGCACTGAAGCTTTCTTT. It codes for CASSHLPGGTEAFF.

The rearrangement joins TRBV19 to TRBJ2-2; a possible D gene is TRBD2 (5 bases). The CDR3 covers 16 residues. The germline gives CDR1 LNHDA, CDR2 SQIVND (reference sequence). The germline V and J ends were trimmed by 11 bases and 0 bases, with 19 bases remaining between them. The CDR3: CAARSREGSNTGELFF. The CDR3 coding sequence is TGTGCCGCCAGAAGCCGCGAGGGTTCGAACACCGGGGAGCTGTTTTTT.

This clonotype was found many times. The chain links TRBV27 to TRBJ1-5, with a tentative D call TRBD1 (6 bases). V lost 5 bases, J lost 2 bases, and 13 bases lay in between. The CDR3 consists of 15 residues. The germline V gene encodes CDR1 MNHEY and CDR2 SMNVEV (reference sequence). This CDR3 is CASSAQGLGNQPQHF. In DNA, the CDR3 is TGTGCCAGCAGTGCCCAGGGGTTGGGCAATCAGCCCCAGCATTTT.

This clonotype was observed a single time. A much bigger clone sits one base away, suggesting this may be a read error. This sequence joins TRBV2 and TRBJ1-5, with D possibly matching TRBD1 (6 bases). The end of the DNA fits TRBJ2-3 better, so the J call may be wrong. The CDR3 length is 13 residues. Per germline, CDR1 SNHLY and CDR2 FYNNEI. The CDR3 sequence: CASRSTGYQPQYF. As DNA, the CDR3 is TGTGCCAGCAGATCGACAGGATATCAGCCCCAGTATTTT.

This clonotype was detected only once. The chain employs TRBV5-6 and TRBJ1-4; no clear D gene. The germline V gene has CDR1 SGHDT and CDR2 YYEEEE. The CDR3 runs to 14 residues. The V and J ends lost 4 bases and 1 base respectively, with 8 bases between them. The chain's CDR3 is CASSRRVTNEKLFF. The DNA of the CDR3 is TGTGCCAGCAGCCGGAGGGTAACTAATGAAAAACTGTTTTTT. Together with reference TRBV5-6 and TRBJ1-4, the CDR3 gives the full variable domain: DAGVTQSPTHLIKTRGQQVTLRCSPKSGHDTVSWYQQALGQGPQFIFQYYEEEERQRGNFPDRFSGHQFPNYSSELNVNALLLGDSALYLCASSRRVTNEKLFFGSGTQLSVL.

J is TRBJ2-5 and V is TRBV9; maybe TRBD1 (5 bases). The CDR3 has 13 amino acids. Trimming stripped 3 bases from V and 5 bases from J, with 11 bases between. The germline gives CDR1 SGDLS, CDR2 YYNGEE. The CDR3 sequence is CASSAQVGETQYF. CDR3 sequence (DNA): TGTGCCAGCAGCGCACAGGTTGGGGAGACCCAGTACTTC.

This clonotype was observed a handful of times. The J gene is TRBJ2-3, the V gene TRBV18, with 9 bases identical to TRBD1. This CDR3 has 17 residues. V shed 3 bases and J 1 base; nucleotides not matched to a gene: 8. Germline-derived CDR1 and CDR2 are KGHSH and LQKENI. CDR3 nucleotide sequence: TGTGCCAGCTCACCGCTACCGGGACAGGGAGGCACAGATACGCAGTATTTT. It encodes CASSPLPGQGGTDTQYF.

This clonotype was counted a few times. The V and J genes are TRBV18 and TRBJ2-3; D call uncertain. The CDR3 contains 13 residues. V lost 5 bases to trimming and J lost 2 bases, with 8 bases between them. In germline, CDR1 is KGHSH, CDR2 LQKENI. The CDR3 nucleotides read TGTGCCAGCTCAGTAACCTTCACAGATACGCAGTATTTT. It encodes CASSVTFTDTQYF.

This clonotype has only a few counts. The gene calls are TRBV5-1 and TRBJ2-5; unclear D gene. The V gene's germline CDR1 is SGHRS and CDR2 YFSETQ. The CDR3 has 12 amino acids. V lost 2 bases, J lost 0 bases, and 2 bases lay in between. The CDR3 reads CASSFYQETQYF. CDR3 in DNA: TGCGCCAGCAGCTTCTACCAAGAGACCCAGTACTTC.

This clonotype was found a few times. This chain connects TRBV29-1 to TRBJ2-1; unclear D gene. This CDR3 has 10 residues. Trimming removed 5 bases from V and 7 bases from J, with 6 bases in between. Germline CDR1 reads SQVTM; CDR2 reads ANQGSEA. The CDR3 region has the DNA TGCAGCGTTCGCCAGAATGAGCAGTTCTTC. The encoded protein is CSVRQNEQFF.

This clonotype was seen at least ten times. The genes are TRBV20-1 and TRBJ1-5, with D hard to call. The germline V gene encodes CDR1 DFQATT and CDR2 SNEGSKA (reference sequence). The CDR3 spans 12 residues. V was pared by 3 bases and J by 6 bases, with 9 bases between. In DNA, the CDR3 is TGCAGTGCTAGTGTCAGTTCTCAGCCCCAGCATTTT. Translating gives CSASVSSQPQHF.

About this clonotype itself: A much larger clone differs from this one at a single base, so this may be a read error. CDR3 DNA sequence: TGTGCCAGCAGAGGGTCGGACAGGGGGCGAGATACGCAGTATTTT. Residues: CASRGSDRGRDTQYF. The V gene is TRBV2, the J gene TRBJ2-3; 11 positions match TRBD1. The CDR3 covers 15 residues. The germline V gene encodes CDR1 SNHLY and CDR2 FYNNEI. The V gene end was trimmed by 6 bases and the J gene end by 5 bases; junction bases not matched to a gene: 7.

A remark on this clonotype: A read error may explain this, as a much larger clone is one base away. The chain couples TRBV28 to TRBJ2-3; 9 bases match TRBD1. The CDR3 covers 17 residues. Germline CDR1 and CDR2: MDHEN and SYDVKM. CDR3 region: CASSPYGGTGPRGTPYF. DNA for the CDR3: TGTGCCAGCAGTCCTTACGGGGGGACAGGGCCGCGGGGTACGCCGTATTTT.

This clonotype occurred many times. This chain joins TRBV3-1 and TRBJ2-3, with D tentatively TRBD2 (5 bases). The CDR3 consists of 12 residues. Looked up from germline, CDR1 is LGHDT and CDR2 is YNNKEL (reference sequence). V shed 4 bases and J shed 9 bases, with 11 bases lying between them. The CDR3 DNA reads as TGTGCCAGCAGCCTCGACACGGGGACGCAGTATTTT. Translating gives CASSLDTGTQYF.

The rearrangement links TRBV29-1 to TRBJ1-1; 7 positions match TRBD1. With 4 bases clipped from V and 11 bases from J, the junction kept 10 bases outside the gene matches. The CDR3 totals 12 residues. Germline loops: CDR1 SQVTM, CDR2 ANQGSEA. The CDR3 here is CSVGGTEIGAFF. For the CDR3, the DNA is TGCAGCGTTGGAGGGACAGAGATAGGGGCTTTCTTT.

The chain links TRBV7-2 to TRBJ2-2; 7 bases match TRBD2. V was pared by 4 bases and J by 4 bases, with 6 bases of the junction left unmatched. Germline lookup yields CDR1 SGHTA and CDR2 FQGNSA. This CDR3 contains 15 residues. The chain's CDR3 is CASSSRLASTGELFF. The CDR3 DNA reads as TGTGCCAGCAGCTCAAGACTAGCCTCCACCGGGGAGCTGTTTTTT.

The chain has TRBV18 and TRBJ1-5; D not resolved. The V end lost 6 bases, the J end lost 2 bases, and 17 bases lay between the germline ends. Germline CDR1 KGHSH, CDR2 LQKENI. This CDR3 region has 16 residues. DNA of the CDR3: TGTGCCAGCTCGCCCTCAGGACTCGCTGGCAATCAGCCCCAGCATTTT. Its translation is CASSPSGLAGNQPQHF.

At least ten counts were recorded for this clonotype. The chain employs TRBV20-1 and TRBJ1-2; no definite D call. V shed 0 bases and J shed 8 bases, with 10 bases lying between them. Germline V gives CDR1 DFQATT, CDR2 SNEGSKA (reference sequence). This CDR3 is 12 amino acids long. For the CDR3, the DNA is TGCAGTGCTAGAGAGGGGAGACGCGGCTACACCTTC. This encodes CSAREGRRGYTF.

About this clonotype: A read error may explain this, as a much larger clone is one base away. The chain recombines TRBV28 with TRBJ1-1, with 9 bases that match TRBD1. This CDR3 comprises 13 residues. Trimming removed 6 bases from V and 5 bases from J; junction bases left unmatched: 4. Germline CDR1 MDHEN, CDR2 SYDVKM. The CDR3 loop is CASRGTGRTEAFF. The CDR3 DNA is TGTGCCAGCAGGGGGACAGGGAGGACTGAAGCTTTCTTT.

In regard to this clonotype: A much larger clone differs by one base, so this may be a read error. CDR3 coding DNA: TGTGCCAGCAGCTTACCCGACAGGGGCCGAAAGACCCAGTACTTC. Its protein product is CASSLPDRGRKTQYF. The gene calls are TRBV7-9 and TRBJ2-5; TRBD1 aligns across 8 bases. The CDR3 has 15 residues. J was trimmed by 6 bases and V by 2 bases; bases with no gene match: 8. Germline V gene sequence: CDR1 SEHNR, CDR2 FQNEAQ (reference sequence).

This clonotype was detected many times. The chain couples TRBV28 to TRBJ1-5; possible D gene TRBD1, 6 bases. V lost 7 bases to trimming and J lost 1 base, with 17 bases between them. The CDR3 is 16 amino acids. Per the germline V gene, CDR1 is MDHEN and CDR2 is SYDVKM. CDR3 sequence: CASTITGRWSNQPQHF. The CDR3 coding sequence is TGTGCCAGCACCATTACAGGGAGGTGGAGCAATCAGCCCCAGCATTTT.